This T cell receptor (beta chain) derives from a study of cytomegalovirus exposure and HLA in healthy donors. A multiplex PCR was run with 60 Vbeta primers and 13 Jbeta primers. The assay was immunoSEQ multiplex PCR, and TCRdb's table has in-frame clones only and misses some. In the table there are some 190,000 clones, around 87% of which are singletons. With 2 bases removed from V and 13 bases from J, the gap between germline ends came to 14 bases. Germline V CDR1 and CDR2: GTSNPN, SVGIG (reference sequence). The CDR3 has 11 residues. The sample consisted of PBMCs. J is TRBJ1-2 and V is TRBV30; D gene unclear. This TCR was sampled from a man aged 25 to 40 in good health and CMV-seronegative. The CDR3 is CAWSPAAVPTF. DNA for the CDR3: TGTGCCTGGAGTCCCGCCGCGGTTCCCACCTTC.